These 3 T cell receptor beta chains share one sample of origin, sequenced in a study of T cells in Graves' hyperthyroidism and ophthalmopathy. Regions amplified from RNA transcripts were the TCR beta CDR3 regions. The study used the HTBI primer set for a first-round RT-PCR of the TCR CDR3. TCRdb itself ran the multiplex PCR reads through MiXCR, one entry per CDR3 protein. The sample lists about 620,000 distinct CDR3 sequences, around 15% occurring once. Sequenced material: blood. Receptors were obtained from a woman in her 30s with Graves' hyperthyroidism.

The J gene is TRBJ1-1, the V gene TRBV27, with TRBD1 matching 8 bases. The CDR3 length is 15 residues. With 3 bases clipped from V and 6 bases from J, the junction kept 9 bases outside the gene matches. The germline gives CDR1 MNHEY, CDR2 SMNVEV (reference sequence). The CDR3 here is CASSFKGQGASEAFF. CDR3 in DNA: TGTGCCAGCAGTTTCAAAGGACAGGGAGCCTCTGAAGCTTTCTTT.

This chain connects TRBV7-9 to TRBJ2-5; D possibly uses TRBD1 or TRBD2 (5 bases each). Germline V gives CDR1 SEHNR, CDR2 FQNEAQ (reference sequence). Trimming left V 1 base short and J 4 bases short, with 16 bases between. This CDR3 contains 16 residues. The CDR3 sequence: CASSLEVRGVRETQYF. In DNA form, the CDR3 reads TGTGCCAGCAGCTTAGAGGTTAGAGGGGTGAGAGAGACCCAGTACTTC.

This clonotype was found many times. The chain joins TRBV20-1 to TRBJ2-5, with 10 bases aligning to TRBD2. The J segment lost 5 bases and the V segment lost 5 bases, leaving 11 bases of the junction unmatched. CDR3 size: 15 residues. CDR1 is DFQATT, CDR2 SNEGSKA, per germline (reference sequence). For the CDR3, the DNA is TGCAGTGCTCCGGACCCTAGCGGGAGTGGCGAGACCCAGTACTTC. Translation gives CSAPDPSGSGETQYF.